The 18 T cell receptor beta chains given below trace back to one sample, sequenced in a study of tumor and adjacent non-tumor tissue in lung cancer. The template was RNA from unsorted bulk tissue. Distant lung tissue was collected more than 3 cm away from the tumor edge. A modified ARM-PCR protocol with three rounds of nested PCR amplified TCRbeta. TCRdb reprocessed the multiplex PCR reads with MiXCR, giving one entry per CDR3 protein. The sample includes some 95,000 distinct CDR3 sequences, 75% to 85% of them seen just once. Sequenced: distant non-tumor lung tissue. The receptor set was obtained from a man aged 60 to 69 with small cell lung cancer.

This chain joins TRBV11-2 and TRBJ2-2; 8 positions agree with TRBD1. This CDR3 comprises 14 residues. Germline V gene lookup returns CDR1 SGHAT and CDR2 FQNNGV. V lost 11 bases and J lost 1; bases outside the gene matches: 6. The chain's CDR3 is CARPGTGNTGELFF. The CDR3 coding sequence is TGTGCCCGACCCGGGACAGGGAACACCGGGGAGCTGTTTTTT.

The genes are TRBV29-1 and TRBJ2-7; 7 bases are shared with TRBD1. V gave up 7 bases and J gave up 4 bases; unmatched junction bases: 10. The CDR3 loop spans 13 amino acids. Germline assignment: CDR1 SQVTM and CDR2 ANQGSEA. The CDR3 protein is CSARDSFSYEQYF. The DNA of the CDR3 is TGCAGCGCGAGGGACAGTTTCTCTTACGAGCAGTACTTC.

Turning to this clonotype: This may be a read error: a much more frequent sequence differs by one nucleotide. The chain carries TRBV24-1 and TRBJ1-5; unclear D gene. Germline V CDR1 and CDR2: KGHDR, SFDVKD. This CDR3 is built from 15 residues. The chain's CDR3 is CVTSEEFPADQPQHF. Written as DNA, the CDR3 is TGTGTCACCAGTGAGGAGTTTCCAGCAGATCAGCCCCAGCATTTT.

This clonotype has a single count. One base away lies a much larger clone, so this may be a sequencing read error. The gene calls are TRBV7-8 and TRBJ1-1; TRBD1 aligns across 9 bases. The CDR3 is 15 amino acids. V was clipped by 4 bases and J by 3 bases; unmatched bases: 6. The germline V gene has CDR1 SGHVS and CDR2 FQNEAQ. CDR3 bases: TGTGCCAGCAGCTCAGGACAGGGGAAGGACACTGAAGCTTTCTTT. Residues: CASSSGQGKDTEAFF.

The V gene is TRBV11-1, the J gene TRBJ1-1, with D unresolved. CDR1 is SGHAT and CDR2 is FQDESV in the germline V gene (reference sequence). The V end was cut by 11 bases, the J end by 0 bases, with 16 bases between. This CDR3 is 14 amino acids long. The CDR3: CAGILDGLNTEAFF. Written as DNA, the CDR3 is TGTGCCGGCATCCTGGACGGCCTGAACACTGAAGCTTTCTTT.

This chain links TRBV6-2 or TRBV6-3 with TRBJ1-5, with TRBD1 identical over 7 bases. V lost 7 bases to trimming and J lost 3 bases; unmatched junction nucleotides: 9. The CDR3 consists of 15 residues. Germline-derived CDR1 and CDR2 are MNHEY and SVGEGT. CDR3 region: CASNTGASNNQPQHF. For the CDR3, the DNA is TGTGCCAGCAACACAGGGGCTAGTAACAATCAGCCCCAGCATTTT.

For this clonotype: Germline is not matched at one junction end, which may reflect a read error. The chain uses TRBV5-5 and TRBJ1-4; D possibly corresponds to TRBD1 (5 bases). This CDR3 is built from 14 residues. Germline V CDR1 and CDR2: SGHKS, YYEKEE (reference sequence). CDR3 amino acids: CVSSLSLADTKLSF. The CDR3 DNA reads TGTGTCAGCAGCTTGAGCCTCGCGGACACGAAACTGTCTTTT.

This clonotype was found once. The chain joins TRBV7-9 to TRBJ2-1; D is unclear. The V gene lost 9 bases and the J gene lost 4 bases, with 25 bases spanning the gap. CDR3 length equals 17 residues. Per the germline V gene, CDR1 is SEHNR and CDR2 is FQNEAQ (reference sequence). The CDR3 sequence: CASNLVEAAVSYNEQFF. CDR3 nucleotides: TGTGCCAGTAACTTAGTAGAGGCTGCGGTGTCTTACAATGAGCAGTTCTTC.

Concerning this clonotype itself: One end of the junction varies from germline; a read error may be responsible. V and J are TRBV10-3 and TRBJ2-1; TRBD2 aligns across 13 bases. The germline CDR1 and CDR2 sequences are ENHRY and SYGVKD. CDR3 size: 17 residues. This CDR3 is CAIRETSGGSSYNEQIF. Here the CDR3 DNA reads TGTGCCATCAGGGAGACTAGCGGGGGGAGCTCCTACAATGAGCAAATCTTC.

This chain joins TRBV2 and TRBJ1-6; no firm D call. Germline CDR1 is SNHLY and CDR2 is FYNNEI. The CDR3 spans 14 residues. V dropped 2 bases and J dropped 9 bases, with 11 bases sitting between them. The CDR3 DNA reads TGTGCCAGCAGTGAATTATGGGGTAGTTCACCCCTCCACTTT. Translating it yields CASSELWGSSPLHF.

Regarding this clonotype: Since a much larger clone is just one base distant, this may be a read error. The rearrangement links TRBV2 to TRBJ1-4, with D perhaps matching TRBD1 (6 bases). The CDR3 has 11 amino acids. The germline gives CDR1 SNHLY, CDR2 FYNNEI. CDR3: CACRTAEKLFF. The CDR3 region has the DNA TGTGCCTGCAGGACAGCGGAAAAACTGTTTTTT.

On this clonotype: Lacking the conserved final phenylalanine or tryptophan, this CDR3 likely reflects a read error. The CDR3 DNA sequence: TGTGACAGCAGTTACTTTTCAGCCGGGGAGCTGTTTTAT. Encoded protein: CDSSYFSAGELFY. The chain employs TRBV6-2 or TRBV6-3 and TRBJ2-2; D is ambiguous. This CDR3 contains 13 residues. Germline CDR1 is MNHEY and CDR2 is SVGEGT.

As concerns this clonotype: Because it lacks the conserved phenylalanine or tryptophan at the end, this CDR3 is likely a read error. V and J are TRBV5-4 and TRBJ2-3; D gene uncertain. The CDR3 spans 16 residues. The germline CDR1 and CDR2 sequences are SGHNT and YYREEE (reference sequence). This CDR3 is CANSPGERRTTDKQYY. The CDR3 region has the DNA TGTGCCAACAGCCCTGGAGAACGGCGGACCACAGATAAGCAGTATTAT.

Note on this clonotype: Because the CDR3 is missing its conserved closing phenylalanine or tryptophan, this is likely a read error. Because the CDR3's place on the DNA is in doubt, the DNA is left out and the CDR3 is given as listed by TCRdb. The V call is TRBV4-1, the J call TRBJ1-1. The CDR3 sequence runs 12 residues, both termini included. Germline CDR1 is MGHRA and CDR2 is YSYEKL. The CDR3: CASSQGADEALI.

With regard to this clonotype: With a much larger clone just one base away, this may be a read error. The V call is TRBV20-1, the J call TRBJ2-1; the match to TRBD2 covers 9 bases. Germline V lookup: CDR1 DFQATT, CDR2 SNEGSKA (reference sequence). Germline trimming cut 8 bases from V and 4 bases from J; bases unmatched to any gene: 12. CDR3 length equals 15 residues. CDR3 DNA sequence: TGCAGTTCAGACTCTAGCGGGAAAGGGTACAATGAGCAGTTCTTC. It yields the protein CSSDSSGKGYNEQFF.

In regard to this clonotype: At one boundary the junction diverges from the germline segment, which might be a read error. This chain joins TRBV6-5 and TRBJ2-1; D possibly uses TRBD1 or TRBD2 (5 bases each). The CDR3 totals 15 residues. Germline values: CDR1 MNHEY, CDR2 SVGAGI. The CDR3 loop is CASSYSGGVDNEQSF. The DNA for the CDR3 is TGTGCCAGCAGTTACTCTGGGGGAGTGGATAATGAGCAGTCATTC.

J is TRBJ2-7 and V is TRBV30, with D possibly being TRBD1 (5 bases). The CDR3 consists of 12 residues. Trimming cost V 4 bases and J 13 bases, with 20 bases left between them. Germline loops: CDR1 GTSNPN, CDR2 SVGIG (reference sequence). This chain's CDR3 is CAWIPVGHDQYF. Here the CDR3 DNA reads TGTGCCTGGATTCCTGTGGGGCACGACCAATACTTC. The variable domain in full, with the rest retrieved from reference TRBV30 and TRBJ2-7, is SQTIHQWPATLVQPVGSPLSLECTVEGTSNPNLYWYRQAAGRGLQLLFYSVGIGQISSEVPQNLSASRPQDRQFILSSKKLLLSDSGFYLCAWIPVGHDQYFGPGTRLTVT.

Details on this clonotype: Given a much more abundant clone one base away, this may be a read error. The chain couples TRBV20-1 to TRBJ2-1; D ambiguous. The CDR3 sequence is 17 residues long. Trimming cost V 0 bases and J 3 bases, with 18 bases left between them. Germline values: CDR1 DFQATT, CDR2 SNEGSKA (reference sequence). CDR3 residues: CSARDFLSETSYNEQFF. As DNA, the CDR3 is TGCAGTGCTAGAGATTTCTTAAGCGAGACAAGCTACAATGAGCAGTTCTTC.